The following is a T cell receptor (beta chain) sequence with its context. The germline gene is not matched at one end of the junction; a read error may be the cause. Germline DNA was also extracted, while the blood RNA originated from unsorted whole blood. TCR beta cDNA came from about 500 ng total RNA, primed with a constant-region primer. Slightly modified ARM-PCR with three nested multiplex PCR rounds yielded TCR beta libraries. TRBV1-TRBV30 forward primers paired with a C-beta reverse primer were used in the first two PCR rounds, which ran roughly 11 cycles each. TCRdb re-derived calls from the multiplex PCR reads in MiXCR, one entry per CDR3 protein. This repertoire shows fewer than 350,000 distinct CDR3 sequences, roughly two thirds found once; its top ten account for approximately 9%. This sample is part of a study of tumor-infiltrating lymphocytes in primary liver carcinoma. The CDR3 is 14 residues long. Germline-derived CDR1 and CDR2 are SGHAT and FQNNGV.

V usage is TRBV11-2 and J usage is TRBJ2-7, with D tentatively TRBD2 (5 bases). The TCR comes from a man in his forties with primary liver carcinoma and hepatitis B virus infection. Material for sequencing was peripheral blood. The CDR3 loop reads CVSTRGSSTYKQYF. DNA for the CDR3: TGTGTCAGCACCCGTGGGAGTTCCACCTACAAGCAGTACTTC.